This T cell receptor beta chain derives from a study of shared clonotypes between healthy human individuals. Regarding the study as a whole: The researchers took only blood, and tissue repertoires probably look different.

Trimming removed 6 bases from V and 0 bases from J, with 15 bases in between. This CDR3 comprises 16 residues. Germline V gene sequence: CDR1 SNHLY, CDR2 FYNNEI. This clone came up a few times. The antigen is not known. Sequencing was performed with immunoSEQ multiplex PCR; in TCRdb, only in-frame clones are kept and a portion is missing. The sample contains over a million clones, about 84% of which appear only once. Sequencing was done on a sample of memory CD4+ T cells from PBMCs. The subset was: CD45RA-negative fraction. The origin of this receptor is a man younger than 35 in good health. Some clones in this sample may be carry-over from other donors' samples. The V gene is TRBV2, the J gene TRBJ1-3, with D unclear. The CDR3 sequence is CASRGSPSISGNTIYF. CDR3 DNA sequence: TGTGCCAGCAGGGGGAGTCCCAGCATCTCTGGAAACACCATATATTTT.